The entry that follows covers one TCR beta chain sequence. As yet, its antigen is unknown. The CDR3 extends over 16 amino acids. J was trimmed by 3 bases and V by 0 bases; bases with no gene match: 5. Germline lookup yields CDR1 LGHDT and CDR2 YNNKEL (reference sequence). Using immunoSEQ multiplex PCR, the repertoire was profiled, and TCRdb retains in-frame clones only, with some absent. The data show about 79,000 clones, 75% to 85% seen once. The data originate from a study of T cell responses to AZD1222 COVID-19 vaccine. As for the study in general: Second-dose intervals near 4 or 12 weeks were combined. Study-level results: A mostly white British donor set with more females was recruited, and clonal diversity was possibly underestimated.

Sequencing used peripheral blood, obtained on day 0 of AZD1222 vaccination. This sequence originates from an adult in good health. V and J are TRBV3-1 (or the pseudogene TRBV3-2) and TRBJ1-3, with 7 bases fitting TRBD1. The CDR3 coding sequence is TGTGCCAGCAGCCAAGACCGACAGGGTAGTGGAAACACCATATATTTT. Amino acids: CASSQDRQGSGNTIYF.